Listed below are T cell receptor beta chains from one sample, sequenced in a study of metastatic and nonmetastatic thyroid tumors. From the PCR reads, TCRdb re-called clones with MiXCR. The data hold 15,000 to 20,000 clones, with approximately 23% observed a single time. Sequencing was performed on adjacent normal tissue. Receptors were obtained from a female donor with papillary thyroid cancer or a benign thyroid nodule (not recorded which). Some clones in this sample may be carry-over from other donors' samples. Both conserved end residues are part of each CDR3. The D gene is left open where the match is weak. Expanded clones get a size class; other rows say once, few or many, or leave the size out.

clone_size d_call j_call cdr3_length v_call cdr3_aa cdr3_nt
many NA TRBJ1-2 14 TRBV9 CASSSPGSGCGYTF TGTGCCAGCAGCTCCCCCGGGTCAGGCTGTGGCTACACCTTC
many NA TRBJ1-1 15 TRBV4-1 CASSQVQGMNTEAFF TGCGCCAGCAGCCAAGTACAGGGCATGAACACTGAAGCTTTCTTT
few NA TRBJ2-7 11 TRBV6-2/TRBV6-3 CAGGGQGEQYF TGTGCCGGGGGGGGGCAGGGCGAGCAGTACTTC
few TRBD1 TRBJ1-1 14 TRBV4-2 CASAGTGANTEAFF TGTGCCAGCGCTGGGACAGGGGCGAACACTGAAGCTTTCTTT
many NA TRBJ2-7 14 TRBV5-5 CASSLGTVQGEQYF TGTGCCAGCAGCTTGGGGACAGTTCAGGGCGAGCAGTACTTC
NA NA TRBJ2-1 15 TRBV2 CASRGSPGTYNEQFF TGTGCCAGCAGGGGTAGCCCAGGGACCTACAATGAGCAGTTCTTC
few NA TRBJ1-2 13 TRBV27 CASAPDPNCDYTF TGTGCCAGCGCCCCCGACCCTAACTGTGACTACACCTTC
medium-sized TRBD1 TRBJ1-1 16 TRBV12-3/TRBV12-4 CASSFGTGGVGTEAFF TGTGCCAGCAGTTTCGGGACAGGGGGCGTAGGGACTGAAGCTTTCTTT
medium-sized NA TRBJ2-2 14 TRBV24-1 CATSDLWRTGELFF TGTGCCACCAGTGATTTGTGGCGCACCGGGGAGCTGTTTTTT
few NA TRBJ2-3 17 TRBV11-2 CASSLGELLTSTDTQYF TGTGCCAGCAGCTTAGGGGAACTCCTTACTAGCACAGATACGCAGTATTTT
medium-sized NA TRBJ1-1 13 TRBV6-5 CASSYGRTTEAFF TGTGCCAGCAGTTACGGCAGGACCACTGAAGCTTTCTTT
few TRBD2 TRBJ2-1 16 TRBV24-1 CATSDGTSGRVNEQFF TGTGCCACCAGTGATGGGACTAGCGGGAGGGTCAATGAGCAGTTCTTC
few NA TRBJ2-1 14 TRBV12-3/TRBV12-4 CASSLIRRNNEQFF TGTGCCAGCAGTTTAATAAGGAGAAACAATGAGCAGTTCTTC
medium-sized NA TRBJ2-7 15 TRBV20-1 CSAREATGSRYEQYF TGCAGTGCTAGAGAGGCCACAGGGAGTAGGTACGAGCAGTACTTC
NA NA TRBJ2-7 14 TRBV20-1 CSARPWGAQYEQYF TGCAGCGCCAGACCTTGGGGGGCACAGTACGAGCAGTACTTC
medium-sized NA TRBJ2-7 13 TRBV6-1 CASITRYVYEQYF TGTGCCAGCATAACCCGTTATGTATACGAGCAGTACTTC
many TRBD2 TRBJ2-5 15 TRBV11-2 CASSLLAGGPGTQYF TGTGCCAGCAGCTTACTAGCGGGAGGGCCCGGGACCCAGTACTTC
many NA TRBJ2-4 13 TRBV20-1 CSATPAWGGAQYF TGCAGTGCTACTCCCGCGTGGGGGGGGGCTCAGTACTTC
few NA TRBJ1-1 16 TRBV14 CASSPSQAGLDTEAFF TGTGCCAGCAGCCCCTCCCAAGCGGGGTTGGACACTGAAGCTTTCTTT
many NA TRBJ2-1 14 TRBV15 CATSRQGGNNEQFF TGTGCCACCAGCAGACAAGGGGGGAACAATGAGCAGTTCTTC
few NA TRBJ1-1 14 TRBV11-3 CARNLDLLNTEAFF TGTGCCAGGAACTTAGATCTTTTGAACACTGAAGCTTTCTTT
many NA TRBJ2-7 16 TRBV11-1 CASSPRSRGRSYEQYF TGTGCCAGCAGCCCCCGCAGTCGGGGGCGGTCCTACGAGCAGTACTTC
medium-sized TRBD1 TRBJ1-3 15 TRBV5-1 CASSLDRGSGNTIYF TGCGCCAGCAGCTTGGACAGGGGATCTGGAAACACCATATATTTT
NA TRBD1 TRBJ2-1 18 TRBV28 CASSKLWDSSTLAHEQFF TGTGCCAGCAGTAAGCTCTGGGACAGCTCCACCCTCGCCCATGAGCAGTTCTTC
many TRBD2 TRBJ2-5 15 TRBV10-3 CAISGGTSGKETQYF TGTGCCATCAGTGGAGGGACTAGCGGGAAAGAGACCCAGTACTTC